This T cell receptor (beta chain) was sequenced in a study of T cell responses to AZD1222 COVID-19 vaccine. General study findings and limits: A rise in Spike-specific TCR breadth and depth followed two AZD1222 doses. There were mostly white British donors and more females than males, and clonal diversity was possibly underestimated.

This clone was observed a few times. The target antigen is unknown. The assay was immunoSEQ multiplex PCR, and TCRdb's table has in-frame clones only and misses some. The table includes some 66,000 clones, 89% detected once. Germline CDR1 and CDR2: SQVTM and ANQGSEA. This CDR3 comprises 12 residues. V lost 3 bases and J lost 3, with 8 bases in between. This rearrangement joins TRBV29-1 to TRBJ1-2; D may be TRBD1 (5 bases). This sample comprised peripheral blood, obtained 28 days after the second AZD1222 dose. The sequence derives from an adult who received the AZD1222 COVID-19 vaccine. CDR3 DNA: TGCAGCGTTGAGAAGGGGTACTATGGCTACACCTTC. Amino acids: CSVEKGYYGYTF.